One and the same sample provided the 21 T cell receptor beta chains below, sequenced in a study of control samples from healthy donors and cancer patients. Profiled with immunoSEQ multiplex PCR; TCRdb holds only in-frame clones, not every one. The sample carries about 220,000 clones, about 93% recorded once. The sequencing input was blood. These receptors were taken from a man aged 50 to 59 in good health.

The chain links TRBV2 to TRBJ2-3, with D uncertain. Per germline, CDR1 SNHLY and CDR2 FYNNEI. This CDR3 has 12 residues. Between the trimmed V and J ends, which lost 7 bases and 4 bases, there was a span of 9 bases. The CDR3 spells CASNPRPDTQYF. The CDR3 coding sequence is TGTGCCAGCAACCCGCGCCCAGATACGCAGTATTTT.

The V call is TRBV6-1, the J call TRBJ2-5; D remains ambiguous. The length of the CDR3 is 14 residues. Trimming shortened V by 2 bases and J by 7 bases, and 14 bases separated the two germline ends. Germline V gene lookup returns CDR1 MNHNS and CDR2 SASEGT. The CDR3 region has the DNA TGTGCCAGCAGTGAATCCCGACCCTCGGGGACCCAGTACTTC. It translates to CASSESRPSGTQYF.

The chain joins TRBV7-9 to TRBJ2-3, with 12 nucleotides matching TRBD1. CDR1 SEHNR and CDR2 FQNEAQ come from the germline V gene (reference sequence). The junction had 11 bases not matched to a gene; V was cut back by 7 bases and J by 3 bases. The CDR3 loop spans 17 amino acids. The CDR3 protein is CASTSGGTGGITDTQYF. DNA for the CDR3: TGTGCCAGCACCTCCGGGGGGACAGGGGGCATTACAGATACGCAGTATTTT.

This clone has a handful of counts. This chain joins TRBV5-6 and TRBJ2-5; tentatively, D is TRBD2 (5 bases). CDR3 length equals 16 residues. CDR1 is SGHDT and CDR2 is YYEEEE in the germline V gene. Trimming cost V 5 bases and J 1 base, with 18 bases left between them. CDR3 protein: CASSKGGQYFQETQYF. CDR3 coding DNA: TGTGCCAGCAGTAAGGGCGGGCAGTACTTCCAAGAGACCCAGTACTTC.

The V call is TRBV6-5, the J call TRBJ1-5; a possible D gene is TRBD1 (5 bases). The V end was cut by 6 bases, the J end by 3 bases, with 9 bases between. The CDR3 runs 13 residues. CDR1 is MNHEY and CDR2 is SVGAGI in the germline V gene. The CDR3 nucleotides read TGTGCCAGCAGCCCCGGACACAATCAGCCCCAGCATTTT. It encodes CASSPGHNQPQHF.

The chain recombines TRBV6-6 with TRBJ1-1; perhaps TRBD1 as D (6 bases). Trimming stripped 5 bases from V and 6 bases from J, with 13 bases between. Germline V gene sequence: CDR1 MNHNY, CDR2 SVGAGI (reference sequence). This CDR3 spans 13 amino acids. The CDR3 nucleotides are TGTGCCAGCAGTGACCGGGGGGGGCCTGAAGCTTTCTTT. Protein: CASSDRGGPEAFF.

The rearrangement links TRBV19 to TRBJ2-7, with D perhaps assigned TRBD1 or TRBD2 (5 bases each). V was cut by 2 bases and J by 2 bases, with 19 bases left in between. The CDR3 covers 17 residues. CDR1 is LNHDA, CDR2 SQIVND, per germline (reference sequence). CDR3 amino acids: CASSIRAVGQGPYEQYF. The DNA for the CDR3 is TGTGCCAGTAGTATAAGGGCGGTGGGTCAGGGACCCTACGAGCAGTACTTC.

This chain links TRBV29-1 with TRBJ1-3; 9 nucleotides match TRBD1. With 6 bases clipped from V and 4 bases from J, the junction kept 7 bases outside the gene matches. Germline CDR1 SQVTM, CDR2 ANQGSEA. The CDR3 covers 14 residues. This CDR3 reads CSVGGTGLGNTIYF. The CDR3 nucleotides read TGCAGCGTCGGGGGGACAGGGTTAGGAAACACCATATATTTT.

This sequence joins TRBV19 and TRBJ1-1; D is unresolved. This CDR3 is built from 12 residues. Trimming took off 7 bases at V and 7 bases at J, with 13 bases between the two ends. Germline CDR1 reads LNHDA; CDR2 reads SQIVND (reference sequence). CDR3 sequence: CASTPGDGEAFF. The CDR3 DNA reads as TGTGCCAGTACCCCGGGTGACGGTGAAGCTTTCTTT. The full variable domain, in which reference TRBV19 and TRBJ1-1 provide the parts outside the CDR3, is DGGITQSPKYLFRKEGQNVTLSCEQNLNHDAMYWYRQDPGQGLRLIYYSQIVNDFQKGDIAEGYSVSREKKESFPLTVTSAQKNPTAFYLCASTPGDGEAFFGQGTRLTVV.

This clone was counted once. The rearrangement uses TRBV9 and TRBJ1-3; D is unresolved. Germline CDR1 is SGDLS and CDR2 is YYNGEE. This CDR3 comprises 14 residues. Trimming took off 5 bases at V and 4 bases at J, with 13 bases between the two ends. This chain's CDR3 is CASRNPSQGNTIYF. In nucleotides, the CDR3 is TGTGCCAGCAGGAATCCATCTCAGGGAAACACCATATATTTT. The entire variable domain, with the rest obtained from reference TRBV9 and TRBJ1-3, is as follows: DSGVTQTPKHLITATGQRVTLRCSPRSGDLSVYWYQQSLDQGLQFLIQYYNGEERAKGNILERFSAQQFPDLHSELNLSSLELGDSALYFCASRNPSQGNTIYFGEGSWLTVV.

This clone was observed a few times. The V call is TRBV20-1, the J call TRBJ1-1; the match to TRBD1 covers 7 bases. The CDR3 length is 12 residues. Germline-derived CDR1 and CDR2 are DFQATT and SNEGSKA (reference sequence). J gave up 4 bases and V 3 bases, and 2 bases lay outside the gene matches. The CDR3 nucleotides are TGCAGTGCTAGTCAGGGGGTCACTGAAGCTTTCTTT. Residues: CSASQGVTEAFF.

This chain joins TRBV7-7 and TRBJ2-5; 7 positions match TRBD2. This CDR3 has 14 residues. Germline CDR1 is SSHAT and CDR2 is FNYEAQ (reference sequence). V shed 1 base, J shed 5 bases, and the junction held 4 bases outside the gene matches. The CDR3 DNA sequence: TGTGCCAGCAGCTTAGGTACTAGCGCGGAGACCCAGTACTTC. Translation: CASSLGTSAETQYF.

The chain recombines TRBV7-9 with TRBJ2-3, with D perhaps TRBD1 or TRBD2 (5 bases each). The CDR3 runs 16 residues. Trimming took off 3 bases at V and 6 bases at J, with 19 bases between the two ends. Germline V CDR1 and CDR2: SEHNR, FQNEAQ (reference sequence). CDR3 sequence: CASSFSYGALGDTQYF. The CDR3 DNA reads TGTGCCAGCAGCTTTAGTTACGGGGCCCTTGGGGATACGCAGTATTTT.

This chain joins TRBV11-2 and TRBJ2-3; D remains unclear. Trimming shortened V by 6 bases and J by 0 bases, and 16 bases separated the two germline ends. The CDR3 has 16 amino acids. The germline CDR1 and CDR2 sequences are SGHAT and FQNNGV. The CDR3 region is CASSPPWAASTDTQYF. The CDR3 nucleotides are TGTGCCAGCAGTCCCCCGTGGGCAGCTAGCACAGATACGCAGTATTTT.

This clone has a single count. The chain is built from TRBV24-1 and TRBJ2-1; TRBD1 matches at 9 bases. The length of the CDR3 is 16 residues. Trimming took 4 bases from V and 5 from J; bases not matched to a gene: 8. Looked up from germline, CDR1 is KGHDR and CDR2 is SFDVKD. The CDR3 region has the DNA TGTGCCACCAGTGACCCATCCGGACAGGGGCACAATGAGCAGTTCTTC. This gives the protein CATSDPSGQGHNEQFF.

The chain employs TRBV10-3 and TRBJ2-3; D gene unclear. Germline values: CDR1 ENHRY, CDR2 SYGVKD. Trimming removed 0 bases at V and 6 bases at J, with 4 bases between. The length of the CDR3 is 12 residues. CDR3 sequence reads: CAISESRDTQYF. CDR3 sequence (DNA): TGTGCCATCAGTGAGTCGAGGGATACGCAGTATTTT.

The J gene is TRBJ1-6, the V gene TRBV18, with D hard to call. CDR3 length: 16 amino acids. The V gene's germline CDR1 is KGHSH and CDR2 LQKENI. V lost 3 bases, J lost 0 bases, and 9 bases lay in between. Here the CDR3 reads CASSPPGSSYNSPLHF. The CDR3, as DNA: TGTGCCAGCTCACCGCCCGGGTCCTCCTATAATTCACCCCTCCACTTT.

This CDR3 reads CASSVEESSYNEQFF. The CDR3, as DNA: TGTGCCAGCAGCGTAGAGGAGAGCTCCTACAATGAGCAGTTCTTC. The chain uses TRBV9 and TRBJ2-1; D is undetermined. The CDR3 is 15 residues long. V lost 0 bases to trimming and J lost 0 bases, with 7 bases between them. Germline values: CDR1 SGDLS, CDR2 YYNGEE.

The rearrangement uses TRBV20-1 and TRBJ2-7; perhaps TRBD2 as D (6 bases). This CDR3 region has 16 residues. Per the germline V gene, CDR1 is DFQATT and CDR2 is SNEGSKA (reference sequence). Trimming left V 3 bases short and J 2 bases short, with 20 bases between. This CDR3 is CSASNGGLGGTYEQYF. The CDR3 nucleotides are TGCAGTGCTAGTAATGGAGGGTTGGGGGGTACCTACGAGCAGTACTTC.

This rearrangement joins TRBV5-1 to TRBJ1-1, with D possibly being TRBD1 (5 bases). This CDR3 region has 14 residues. Between the trimmed V and J ends, which lost 4 bases and 0 bases, there was a span of 10 bases. From germline, CDR1 is SGHRS and CDR2 YFSETQ. The CDR3 DNA reads as TGCGCCAGCAGCACCGGGACTCTGAACACTGAAGCTTTCTTT. Its translation: CASSTGTLNTEAFF.

This chain's CDR3 is CASSDPTRENEKLFF. CDR3 nucleotide sequence: TGTGCCAGCAGCGACCCCACCCGGGAAAATGAAAAACTGTTTTTT. The chain joins TRBV25-1 to TRBJ1-4, with D unclear. The CDR3 spans 15 residues. From germline, CDR1 is MGHDK and CDR2 SYGVNS. Deletions cut 6 bases from V and 5 bases from J, with 16 bases between.